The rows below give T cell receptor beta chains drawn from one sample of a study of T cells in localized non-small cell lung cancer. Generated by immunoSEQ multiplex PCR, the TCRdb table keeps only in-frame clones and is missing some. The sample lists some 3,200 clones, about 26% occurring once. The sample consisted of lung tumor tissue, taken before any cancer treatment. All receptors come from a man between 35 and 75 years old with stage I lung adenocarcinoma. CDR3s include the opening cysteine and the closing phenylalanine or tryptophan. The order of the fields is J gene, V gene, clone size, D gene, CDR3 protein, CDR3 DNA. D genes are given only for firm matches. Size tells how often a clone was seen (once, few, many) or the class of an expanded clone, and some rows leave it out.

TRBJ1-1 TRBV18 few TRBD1 CASSPDRGGMNTEAFF TGTGCCAGCTCACCAGACAGGGGGGGAATGAACACTGAAGCTTTCTTT
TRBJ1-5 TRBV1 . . CASSQDSFLVTNQPQHF TGCGCCAGCAGCCAAGATAGTTTTCTAGTAACGAATCAGCCCCAGCATTTT
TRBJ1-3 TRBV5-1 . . CASSLGGFSSGNTIYF TGCGCCAGCAGCTTGGGGGGCTTCAGCTCTGGAAACACCATATATTTT
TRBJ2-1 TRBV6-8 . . CASRVGVVSYNEQFF TGTGCCAGCAGGGTCGGGGTAGTGTCCTACAATGAGCAGTTCTTC
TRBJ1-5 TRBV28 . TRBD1 CASSSGQGVDQPQHF TGTGCCAGCAGTTCAGGACAGGGGGTGGATCAGCCCCAGCATTTT
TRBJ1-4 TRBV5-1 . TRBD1 CASSIQGLGEKLFF TGCGCCAGCAGCATACAGGGGTTAGGGGAAAAACTGTTTTTT
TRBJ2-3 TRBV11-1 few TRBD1 CASSLRTGHTDTQYF TGTGCCAGCAGCTTGAGGACAGGGCACACAGATACGCAGTATTTT
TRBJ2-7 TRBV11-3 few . CASSPQGKTYEQYF TGTGCCAGCAGCCCCCAAGGGAAAACCTACGAGCAGTACTTC
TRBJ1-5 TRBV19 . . CASSILRETINQPQHF TGTGCCAGTAGTATATTGAGGGAAACCATTAACCAGCCCCAGCATTTT
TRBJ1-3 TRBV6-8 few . CASSYSEGPGNTIYF TGTGCCAGCAGTTACTCGGAAGGTCCTGGAAACACCATATATTTT
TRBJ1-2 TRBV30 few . CAWRPGTKPNYGYTF TGTGCCTGGAGGCCAGGAACCAAGCCTAACTATGGCTACACCTTC
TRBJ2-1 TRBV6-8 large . CASSWGGDEQFF TGTGCCAGCAGCTGGGGTGGCGATGAGCAGTTCTTC
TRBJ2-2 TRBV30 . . CAWTPSGLTGELFF TGTGCCTGGACCCCGTCAGGGTTGACCGGGGAGCTGTTTTTT
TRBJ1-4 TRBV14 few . CASSQSLGRQKLFF TGTGCCAGCAGCCAGAGCCTAGGGCGACAAAAACTGTTTTTT
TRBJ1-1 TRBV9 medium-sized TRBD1 CASSEDRGRGTEAFF TGTGCCAGCAGCGAAGATAGGGGGCGAGGGACTGAAGCTTTCTTT
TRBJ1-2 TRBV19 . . CASSIAGPGYGYTF TGTGCCAGTAGTATAGCCGGGCCCGGCTATGGCTACACCTTC
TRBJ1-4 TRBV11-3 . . CASSLGQVVEKLFF TGTGCCAGCAGCTTAGGGCAGGTGGTGGAAAAACTGTTTTTT
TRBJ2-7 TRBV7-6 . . CASSQDTGGASYEQYF TGTGCCAGCAGCCAAGATACCGGGGGCGCCTCCTACGAGCAGTACTTC
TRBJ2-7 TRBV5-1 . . CASSWGTGGPLEQYF TGCGCCAGCAGCTGGGGGACGGGGGGCCCTCTCGAGCAGTACTTC
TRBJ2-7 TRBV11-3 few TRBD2 CASSLSEVLAGDGYEQYF TGTGCCAGCAGCTTAAGCGAGGTTCTAGCGGGGGACGGCTACGAGCAGTACTTC
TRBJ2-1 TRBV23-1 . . CASSLWVDNEQFF TGCGCCAGCAGCTTGTGGGTAGACAATGAGCAGTTCTTC
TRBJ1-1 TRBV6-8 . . CATRRTANTEAFF TGTGCCACCCGACGGACAGCCAACACTGAAGCTTTCTTT
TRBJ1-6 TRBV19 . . CASSEGHSINSPLHF TGTGCCAGTAGCGAGGGACATTCAATCAATTCACCCCTCCACTTT
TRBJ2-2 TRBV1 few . CASSQDSDRPNTGELFF TGCGCCAGCAGCCAAGATTCGGACAGGCCCAACACCGGGGAGCTGTTTTTT
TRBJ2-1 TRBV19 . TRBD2 CASSSGSEYNEQFF TGTGCCAGTAGTAGCGGGAGTGAGTACAATGAGCAGTTCTTC
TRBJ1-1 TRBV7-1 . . CASSLQGGVEAFF TGTGCCAGCAGCTTACAGGGAGGGGTTGAAGCTTTCTTT
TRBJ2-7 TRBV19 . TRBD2 CASSGLAGPYEQYF TGTGCCAGTAGCGGACTAGCGGGGCCCTACGAGCAGTACTTC
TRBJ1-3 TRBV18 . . CASSRNGIISGNTIYF TGTGCCAGCTCACGTAACGGTATAATCTCTGGAAACACCATATATTTT
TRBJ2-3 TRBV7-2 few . CASSLQTTDTQYF TGTGCCAGCAGCTTACAAACCACAGATACGCAGTATTTT
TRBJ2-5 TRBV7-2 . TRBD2 CAGGLAGQETQYF TGTGCCGGGGGACTAGCGGGGCAAGAGACCCAGTACTTC
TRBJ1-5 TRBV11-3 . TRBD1 CASSLYGTANSNQPQHF TGTGCCAGCAGCTTATATGGGACAGCTAATAGCAATCAGCCCCAGCATTTT
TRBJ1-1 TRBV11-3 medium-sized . CASSYSGGMNTEAFF TGTGCCAGCAGCTACTCAGGAGGAATGAACACTGAAGCTTTCTTT
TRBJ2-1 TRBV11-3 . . CASLMVAGSDEQFF TGTGCCAGCCTTATGGTGGCGGGAAGCGATGAGCAGTTCTTC
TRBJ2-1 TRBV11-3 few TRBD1 CASSLEDRVYNEQFF TGTGCCAGCAGCTTAGAGGACAGGGTGTACAATGAGCAGTTCTTC
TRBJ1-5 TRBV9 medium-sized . CASSVWGGVNQPQHF TGTGCCAGCAGCGTATGGGGCGGGGTCAATCAGCCCCAGCATTTT
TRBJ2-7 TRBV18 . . CASSPLFGNYEQYF TGTGCCAGCTCACCACTTTTCGGGAACTACGAGCAGTACTTC
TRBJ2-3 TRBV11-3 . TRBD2 CASSPTITSGGALDTQYF TGTGCCAGCAGCCCGACGATCACTAGCGGGGGGGCGTTAGATACGCAGTATTTT
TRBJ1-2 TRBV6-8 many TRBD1 CASSLDRGSGYTF TGTGCCAGCAGTTTAGACAGGGGGTCTGGCTACACCTTC
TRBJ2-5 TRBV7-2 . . CASSQGREETQYF TGTGCCAGCAGCCAGGGCAGGGAAGAGACCCAGTACTTC
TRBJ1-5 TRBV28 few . CASSEGPLSNQPQHF TGTGCCAGCAGCGAAGGACCGCTTAGCAATCAGCCCCAGCATTTT
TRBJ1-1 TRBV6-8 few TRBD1 CASSTQGYTEAFF TGTGCCAGCAGTACACAGGGGTACACTGAAGCTTTCTTT
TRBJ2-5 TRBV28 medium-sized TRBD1 CASSPRTGGGLKKETQYF TGTGCCAGCAGCCCTAGGACAGGGGGCGGTCTAAAAAAAGAGACCCAGTACTTC
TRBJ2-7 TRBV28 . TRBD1 CASSGGRGLNYEQYF TGTGCCAGCAGTGGGGGCAGGGGGCTTAATTACGAGCAGTACTTC
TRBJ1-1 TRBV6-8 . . CASNDGGAGNTEAFF TGTGCCAGCAATGATGGGGGGGCCGGGAACACTGAAGCTTTCTTT
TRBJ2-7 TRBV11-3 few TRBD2 CASSLSPGGTYEQYF TGTGCCAGCAGCTTGTCCCCCGGGGGGACCTACGAGCAGTACTTC